What follows are 15 T cell receptor beta chains derived from one specimen sequenced in a study of blood T cell repertoires in COVID-19. TCRdb's copy holds only in-frame clones and misses some; the assay was immunoSEQ multiplex PCR. The profile shows about 98,000 clones, 82% of them singletons. Sequenced material: peripheral blood. These receptors were collected from a man older than 75 with acute or convalescent COVID-19.

CDR3 loop: CASRASGGAYEQYF. Written as DNA, the CDR3 is TGTGCCAGCAGAGCTAGCGGGGGGGCCTACGAGCAGTACTTC. The chain has TRBV3-1 (or the pseudogene TRBV3-2) and TRBJ2-7, with 12 nucleotides matching TRBD2. Per the germline V gene, CDR1 is LGHDT and CDR2 is YNNKEL (reference sequence). Trimming at V came to 6 bases and at J to 2 bases, leaving 2 bases not matched to a gene. The CDR3 consists of 14 residues.

The V call is TRBV29-1, the J call TRBJ2-1; weak D call: TRBD2 (6 bases). The CDR3 sequence is 15 residues long. The V end lost 6 bases, the J end lost 2 bases, and 17 bases lay between the germline ends. The germline V gene has CDR1 SQVTM and CDR2 ANQGSEA. The CDR3 here is CSVRNGGNPYNEQFF. CDR3 in DNA: TGCAGCGTCCGGAATGGAGGGAACCCCTACAATGAGCAGTTCTTC.

This clone was counted once. The chain couples TRBV19 to TRBJ2-6; 10 nucleotides align to TRBD1. The ends lost 3 bases at V and 1 base at J; junction bases unmatched: 9. The length of the CDR3 is 19 residues. Germline-derived CDR1 and CDR2 are LNHDA and SQIVND (reference sequence). This chain's CDR3 is CASSILSGTGASGANVLTF. The DNA of the CDR3 is TGTGCCAGTAGTATTCTTTCCGGGACAGGGGCTTCTGGGGCCAACGTCCTGACTTTC.

The V gene is TRBV2, the J gene TRBJ1-5; 8 positions match TRBD1. V lost 10 bases, J lost 0 bases, and 17 bases stayed unmatched. The CDR3 has 18 residues. Germline CDR1 reads SNHLY; CDR2 reads FYNNEI. The CDR3 protein is CATRGIQGGESSNQPQHF. The CDR3 nucleotides are TGTGCCACTCGGGGAATACAGGGGGGGGAGAGTAGCAATCAGCCCCAGCATTTT.

This clone has just a few counts. The chain uses TRBV28 and TRBJ1-2; TRBD1 matches at 8 bases. The V and J ends lost 4 bases and 8 bases, in that order; junction bases with no gene match: 12. Germline V CDR1 and CDR2: MDHEN, SYDVKM. The CDR3 totals 15 residues. CDR3 region: CASSSLTGAGRGYTF. The DNA of the CDR3 is TGTGCCAGCAGTTCCTTGACAGGGGCCGGGCGCGGCTACACCTTC.

This chain connects TRBV6-6 to TRBJ1-5; 9 positions match TRBD1. Germline V gives CDR1 MNHNY, CDR2 SVGAGI (reference sequence). The CDR3 consists of 14 residues. V shed 6 bases and J 5 bases; nucleotides not matched to a gene: 5. The CDR3 protein is CASRGQGTYQPQHF. The CDR3 DNA reads TGTGCCAGCAGAGGACAGGGGACTTATCAGCCCCAGCATTTT.

This chain connects TRBV9 to TRBJ2-7, with 7 nucleotides matching TRBD2. Germline V gene data show CDR1 as SGDLS and CDR2 as YYNGEE. The CDR3 consists of 16 residues. The V segment lost 4 bases and the J segment 8 bases; nucleotides outside the gene matches: 18. The CDR3 sequence is CASSSSSSGLLPQQYF. In nucleotides, the CDR3 is TGTGCCAGCAGCTCCTCTTCCTCGGGACTACTCCCCCAGCAGTACTTC. Based on the CDR3 plus reference TRBV9 and TRBJ2-7, the full variable domain is DSGVTQTPKHLITATGQRVTLRCSPRSGDLSVYWYQQSLDQGLQFLIQYYNGEERAKGNILERFSAQQFPDLHSELNLSSLELGDSALYFCASSSSSSGLLPQQYFGPGTRLTVT.

The chain links TRBV7-9 to TRBJ1-3; 7 bases fit TRBD1. Trimming took 5 bases from V and 3 from J; bases not matched to a gene: 4. This CDR3 has 14 amino acids. Germline CDR1 and CDR2: SEHNR and FQNEAQ (reference sequence). The CDR3 nucleotides read TGTGCCAGCAGCCGCGACAGGGTTGGAAACACCATATATTTT. This sequence encodes CASSRDRVGNTIYF.

The chain combines TRBV18 with TRBJ2-5; 10 bases match TRBD2. The CDR3 extends over 16 amino acids. V gave up 3 bases and J gave up 4 bases; unmatched junction bases: 8. Germline CDR1 and CDR2: KGHSH and LQKENI. The chain's CDR3 is CASSPELAGVSETQYF. The CDR3 DNA reads as TGTGCCAGCTCACCCGAGCTAGCGGGAGTTTCAGAGACCCAGTACTTC.

This clone was seen a handful of times. The V and J genes are TRBV10-3 and TRBJ2-3; 10 bases agree with TRBD1. The CDR3 sequence is 15 residues long. Germline values: CDR1 ENHRY, CDR2 SYGVKD. Here the CDR3 reads CATSSGTGEIDTQYF. DNA of the CDR3: TGTGCGACCTCATCCGGGACAGGGGAAATAGATACGCAGTATTTT.

The CDR3 reads CATSRRTSGTGGGYTF. The CDR3 DNA is TGTGCCACCAGCAGACGGACTTCCGGGACAGGGGGTGGCTACACCTTC. This chain joins TRBV15 and TRBJ1-2; 11 bases line up with TRBD1. CDR1 LNHNV and CDR2 YYDKDF come from the germline V gene (reference sequence). Trimming took 2 bases from V and 7 from J; bases not matched to a gene: 9. This CDR3 spans 16 amino acids.

The rearrangement links TRBV28 to TRBJ2-7, with a tentative D call TRBD1 (5 bases). This CDR3 comprises 18 residues. The V gene lost 5 bases and the J gene lost 0 bases, with 23 bases spanning the gap. Germline CDR1 reads MDHEN; CDR2 reads SYDVKM. The CDR3 DNA reads as TGTGCCAGCAGTCGACAGCTTTCCTACCATCCTAACTCCTACGAGCAGTACTTC. Residues: CASSRQLSYHPNSYEQYF. The full variable domain, with the rest looked up from reference TRBV28 and TRBJ2-7, is DVKVTQSSRYLVKRTGEKVFLECVQDMDHENMFWYRQDPGLGLRLIYFSYDVKMKEKGDIPEGYSVSREKKERFSLILESASTNQTSMYLCASSRQLSYHPNSYEQYFGPGTRLTVT.

In its sample, this clone was seen once. This chain connects TRBV5-1 to TRBJ2-7, with a weak D call TRBD2 (7 bases). V was cut by 0 bases and J by 5 bases, with 18 bases left in between. Looked up from germline, CDR1 is SGHRS and CDR2 is YFSETQ. The CDR3 spans 16 residues. Here the CDR3 reads CASSLVGGPQIDEQYF. The CDR3 nucleotides read TGCGCCAGCAGCTTGGTGGGGGGGCCCCAGATTGACGAGCAGTACTTC. Drawing the rest from reference TRBV5-1 and TRBJ2-7, the complete variable domain is KAGVTQTPRYLIKTRGQQVTLSCSPISGHRSVSWYQQTPGQGLQFLFEYFSETQRNKGNFPGRFSGRQFSNSRSEMNVSTLELGDSALYLCASSLVGGPQIDEQYFGPGTRLTVT.

This clone has just a few counts. The chain couples TRBV7-2 to TRBJ2-7; D is unresolved. CDR1 SGHTA and CDR2 FQGNSA come from the germline V gene. Trimming took 5 bases from V and 0 from J, leaving 5 bases between them. This CDR3 contains 12 residues. In DNA form, the CDR3 reads TGTGCCAGCAGCCTCTCCTCCTACGAGCAGTACTTC. This encodes CASSLSSYEQYF.

The chain links TRBV6-1 to TRBJ2-7; the match to TRBD2 covers 7 bases. The CDR3 length is 18 residues. With V trimmed by 4 bases and J by 1 base, 16 bases remained unmatched. Looked up from germline, CDR1 is MNHNS and CDR2 is SASEGT. CDR3 DNA sequence: TGTGCCAGCAGTGGGACCCGACTCTCACGGACTAGTTCCTACGAGCAGTACTTC. Translation: CASSGTRLSRTSSYEQYF.